These T cell receptor beta chains were read from a single sample in a study of siplizumab effects on memory and regulatory T cells. The table came from immunoSEQ multiplex PCR; TCRdb's copy has only in-frame clones and leaves some out. The sample lists under 150,000 clones; around 94% were seen once. The sample was non-Treg CD4+ T cells sorted from blood. These receptors all stem from a human donor in good health. Both conserved end residues are part of each CDR3. The D gene is left open where the match is weak. Size tells how often a clone was seen (once, few, many) or the class of an expanded clone, and some rows leave it out.

NA	TRBV20-1	NA	TRBJ1-2	CSAYQNYGYTF	TGCAGTGCGTACCAGAACTATGGCTACACCTTC
NA	TRBV12-5	NA	TRBJ1-6	CASGPGPLGSPLHF	TGTGCTAGTGGTCCAGGGCCTCTAGGGTCACCCCTCCACTTT
few	TRBV7-2	TRBD1	TRBJ1-6	CASSDGQGRNSPLHF	TGTGCCAGCAGCGACGGACAGGGCCGTAATTCACCCCTCCACTTT
NA	TRBV18	TRBD1	TRBJ1-2	CASSPPSSMGWDRKNYGYTF	TGTGCCAGCTCACCACCGAGCTCAATGGGTTGGGACAGGAAAAACTATGGCTACACCTTC
NA	TRBV11-2	TRBD1	TRBJ1-3	CASSSYGQGFGNTIYF	TGTGCCAGCAGCAGCTACGGACAGGGTTTTGGAAACACCATATATTTT
NA	TRBV7-3	NA	TRBJ2-2	CASSLNSAGELFF	TGTGCCAGCAGCTTAAATTCGGCCGGGGAGCTGTTTTTT
NA	TRBV9	NA	TRBJ2-2	CASSVARPQNTGELFF	TGTGCCAGCAGCGTAGCCCGGCCCCAGAACACCGGGGAGCTGTTTTTT
once	TRBV15	NA	TRBJ2-7	CATSLDSYEQYF	TGTGCCACCAGCCTGGACTCCTACGAGCAGTACTTC
NA	TRBV2	NA	TRBJ1-4	CASSVWEANEKLFF	TGTGCCAGCAGTGTATGGGAGGCTAATGAAAAACTGTTTTTT
NA	TRBV2	NA	TRBJ1-5	CASSDLRNQPQHF	TGTGCCAGCAGTGATCTACGCAATCAGCCCCAGCATTTT
NA	TRBV9	TRBD1	TRBJ2-1	CASSGPTGKQFF	TGTGCCAGCAGCGGCCCGACAGGGAAGCAGTTCTTC
NA	TRBV5-4	TRBD1	TRBJ1-1	CASSQGRQGYEAFF	TGTGCCAGCAGCCAAGGCCGACAGGGGTACGAAGCTTTCTTT
NA	TRBV14	NA	TRBJ1-3	CASSQDSTISGNTIYF	TGTGCCAGCAGCCAAGATTCCACTATCTCTGGAAACACCATATATTTT
NA	TRBV19	NA	TRBJ2-1	CASSGSSYNEQFF	TGTGCCAGTAGCGGGAGCTCCTACAATGAGCAGTTCTTC
once	TRBV2	NA	TRBJ2-5	CASSVVRNQETQYF	TGTGCCAGCAGTGTCGTCAGGAACCAAGAGACCCAGTACTTC
NA	TRBV6-6	TRBD2	TRBJ2-1	CASSYGTSRNEQFF	TGTGCCAGCAGTTATGGGACTAGCAGGAATGAGCAGTTCTTC
NA	TRBV30	NA	TRBJ1-1	CAWTGQLNTEAFF	TGTGCCTGGACAGGCCAGCTGAACACTGAAGCTTTCTTT
few	TRBV5-1	NA	TRBJ1-1	CASSPGTGNTEAFF	TGCGCCAGCAGCCCCGGGACGGGGAACACTGAAGCTTTCTTT
NA	TRBV19	NA	TRBJ2-7	CASTRQGGLYEQYF	TGTGCCAGTACCCGGCAAGGCGGATTGTACGAGCAGTACTTC
NA	TRBV5-1	NA	TRBJ2-2	CASTRDGSNTGELFF	TGCGCCAGCACAAGGGACGGATCGAACACCGGGGAGCTGTTTTTT
NA	TRBV11-2	NA	TRBJ2-3	CASSTGATDTQYF	TGTGCCAGCAGCACCGGGGCCACAGATACGCAGTATTTT
NA	TRBV19	TRBD2	TRBJ2-3	CATKREVGDTQYF	TGTGCCACCAAACGGGAGGTCGGAGATACGCAGTATTTT
NA	TRBV29-1	TRBD1	TRBJ1-1	CSVDGEQGARTEAFF	TGCAGCGTCGATGGGGAACAGGGGGCGCGCACTGAAGCTTTCTTT
NA	TRBV5-4	TRBD2	TRBJ2-1	CASSSFGARRGAYNEQFF	TGTGCCAGCAGCTCGTTTGGAGCTAGGCGGGGGGCTTACAATGAGCAGTTCTTC
NA	TRBV9	NA	TRBJ1-2	CASSVVGGRGDGYTF	TGTGCCAGTAGCGTAGTCGGGGGGCGCGGCGATGGCTACACCTTC
NA	TRBV4-2	TRBD1	TRBJ2-7	CASSQGTVSYEQYF	TGTGCCAGCAGCCAGGGGACAGTCTCCTACGAGCAGTACTTC
few	TRBV19	NA	TRBJ1-2	CASSSVRPYGYTF	TGTGCCAGTAGTTCCGTCAGGCCCTATGGCTACACCTTC
NA	TRBV6-5	TRBD1	TRBJ1-2	CASSPPRGIGYTF	TGTGCCAGCAGCCCACCCAGGGGGATTGGCTACACCTTC
NA	TRBV19	NA	TRBJ1-5	CASRVPPEQPQHF	TGTGCCAGTAGAGTTCCACCGGAACAGCCCCAGCATTTT
NA	TRBV27	NA	TRBJ1-5	CASSSLGDGNQPQHF	TGTGCCAGCAGTTCCTTGGGGGACGGAAATCAGCCCCAGCATTTT
NA	TRBV10-1	NA	TRBJ1-1	CASSVDRSLTEAFF	TGCGCCAGCAGTGTTGACAGGTCATTAACTGAAGCTTTCTTT
NA	TRBV5-4	TRBD1	TRBJ1-1	CASSTPGQGWFEAFF	TGTGCCAGCAGTACTCCGGGACAGGGCTGGTTTGAAGCTTTCTTT
NA	TRBV25-1	NA	TRBJ1-2	CASSLPRRLSNYGYTF	TGTGCCAGCAGTCTCCCTCGGCGTCTCTCCAACTATGGCTACACCTTC
NA	TRBV7-3	TRBD1	TRBJ1-1	CASSLSPGQGEAFF	TGTGCCAGCAGCTTATCCCCGGGACAGGGTGAAGCTTTCTTT
NA	TRBV5-4	TRBD2	TRBJ2-2	CASSLGPTSAGYGELFF	TGTGCCAGCAGCTTGGGCCCCACTAGCGCCGGGTACGGGGAGCTGTTTTTT
NA	TRBV19	NA	TRBJ2-3	CASSKTGTDTQYF	TGTGCCAGTAGCAAAACAGGGACAGATACGCAGTATTTT
NA	TRBV29-1	TRBD1	TRBJ1-1	CSVHPQGGGTEAFF	TGCAGCGTCCACCCTCAGGGGGGAGGCACTGAAGCTTTCTTT
NA	TRBV15	NA	TRBJ2-7	CATSRAGTPDGQYF	TGTGCCACCAGCAGGGCCGGGACCCCGGACGGGCAGTACTTC
once	TRBV6-6	NA	TRBJ1-2	CASRQRYRQLDGYTF	TGTGCCAGCAGGCAAAGATACCGACAGCTAGATGGCTACACCTTC
NA	TRBV5-1	NA	TRBJ2-7	CASSSYRANYEQYF	TGCGCCAGCAGCTCGTACAGGGCGAATTACGAGCAGTACTTC
NA	TRBV5-1	TRBD2	TRBJ2-4	CASSWGGAGNIQYF	TGCGCCAGCAGCTGGGGGGGTGCCGGTAACATTCAGTACTTC
NA	TRBV15	NA	TRBJ2-1	CATSRGSRELRQFF	TGTGCCACCAGCAGAGGTTCACGTGAGCTTCGTCAGTTCTTC
NA	TRBV7-9	NA	TRBJ2-1	CASSSGDSRNEQFF	TGTGCCAGCAGCTCAGGAGACAGTCGGAATGAGCAGTTCTTC
NA	TRBV2	TRBD2	TRBJ2-1	CASSPLTSGQGPWGEQFF	TGTGCCAGCAGTCCCCTGACTAGCGGGCAGGGCCCGTGGGGTGAGCAGTTCTTC
NA	TRBV7-9	NA	TRBJ1-6	CATPSRDGNNSPLHF	TGTGCCACCCCCTCCCGGGACGGGAATAATTCACCCCTCCACTTT
NA	TRBV11-2	TRBD2	TRBJ2-7	CASSLDLPSGVHEQYF	TGTGCCAGCAGCTTAGATTTGCCTAGCGGGGTCCACGAGCAGTACTTC
NA	TRBV28	NA	TRBJ1-1	CASRIPGQTLEAFF	TGTGCCAGCCGAATCCCAGGACAGACCCTTGAAGCTTTCTTT
once	TRBV10-3	TRBD2	TRBJ2-1	CAISRTRNEQFF	TGTGCCATCAGCCGGACTAGGAATGAGCAGTTCTTC
NA	TRBV7-9	TRBD1	TRBJ2-7	CASSFSGTGGYEQYF	TGTGCCAGCAGCTTCTCCGGGACAGGGGGCTACGAGCAGTACTTC
NA	TRBV11-2	NA	TRBJ1-5	CASSLAQPQHF	TGTGCCAGCAGCTTGGCCCAGCCCCAGCATTTT
NA	TRBV27	NA	TRBJ2-7	CASTSPARSGEQYF	TGTGCCAGCACCAGTCCCGCCAGGTCGGGCGAGCAGTACTTC